These 14 T cell receptor beta chains were sequenced from one sample in a study of blood T cell repertoires in COVID-19. TCRdb's table, derived via immunoSEQ multiplex PCR, lists solely in-frame clones and lacks some. Of under 400,000 clones listed, more than 75% are singletons. Sample: PBMCs or T cells enriched from blood (not recorded which). Every receptor here comes from a man between 40 and 49 years old in a cohort exposed to, infected with or recovered from COVID-19 (not recorded which).

The chain recombines TRBV5-1 with TRBJ2-2; 9 positions match TRBD2. Germline loops: CDR1 SGHRS, CDR2 YFSETQ. The CDR3 has 16 amino acids. J was trimmed by 1 base and V by 4 bases; bases with no gene match: 5. CDR3: CASSLIAGENTGELFF. CDR3 coding DNA: TGCGCCAGCAGCCTTATAGCGGGGGAGAACACCGGGGAGCTGTTTTTT.

The genes are TRBV14 and TRBJ2-7; D perhaps matches TRBD2 (6 bases). Germline loops: CDR1 SGHDN, CDR2 FVKESK. The CDR3 runs to 15 residues. The V gene lost 4 bases and the J gene lost 4 bases, with 17 bases spanning the gap. The CDR3 DNA reads as TGTGCCAGCAGCCGCGGGGCGGTGGGTCCTTACGAGCAGTACTTC. Protein: CASSRGAVGPYEQYF.

This clone showed up just a few times. The genes are TRBV24-1 and TRBJ1-2; D possibly corresponds to TRBD1 (5 bases). The germline V gene has CDR1 KGHDR and CDR2 SFDVKD. This CDR3 spans 14 amino acids. The V and J ends lost 6 bases and 3 bases respectively, with 13 bases between them. The CDR3 loop reads CATSQGRAHYGYTF. CDR3 nucleotides: TGTGCCACCAGTCAGGGCAGGGCCCACTATGGCTACACCTTC.

V and J are TRBV5-1 and TRBJ2-1; 9 bases match TRBD2. Germline loops: CDR1 SGHRS, CDR2 YFSETQ. The CDR3 has 19 amino acids. Unmatched junction bases numbered 11, after V lost 1 base and J lost 0 bases. The CDR3 sequence: CASSLIALAGLSSYNEQFF. The CDR3, as DNA: TGCGCCAGCAGCTTGATTGCACTAGCGGGCTTGAGCTCCTACAATGAGCAGTTCTTC.

The rearrangement joins TRBV27 to TRBJ1-1, with TRBD1 identical over 7 bases. With V trimmed by 3 bases and J by 0 bases, 7 bases remained unmatched. The CDR3 extends over 16 amino acids. Germline CDR1 MNHEY, CDR2 SMNVEV (reference sequence). The CDR3 region is CASSFGTDLMNTEAFF. CDR3 coding DNA: TGTGCCAGCAGTTTCGGGACAGATCTCATGAACACTGAAGCTTTCTTT.

The chain has TRBV2 and TRBJ1-4; TRBD1 might be the D (5 bases). V dropped 4 bases and J dropped 4 bases, with 7 bases sitting between them. The CDR3 extends over 13 amino acids. CDR1 and CDR2 from the germline V gene are SNHLY and FYNNEI. The CDR3 is CASSGGGNEKLFF. The CDR3 nucleotides are TGTGCCAGCAGTGGGGGGGGTAATGAAAAACTGTTTTTT.

The chain carries TRBV27 and TRBJ1-1; tentative D call: TRBD1 (5 bases). Germline V gives CDR1 MNHEY, CDR2 SMNVEV (reference sequence). Trimming took off 7 bases at V and 3 bases at J, with 15 bases between the two ends. The CDR3 has 14 residues. The CDR3 protein is CASTPDSTYTEAFF. The CDR3 DNA follows: TGTGCCAGCACTCCCGACAGCACTTACACTGAAGCTTTCTTT.

The J gene is TRBJ1-2, the V gene TRBV7-8; D remains unclear. The CDR3 covers 15 residues. Trimming removed 2 bases from V and 0 bases from J, with 10 bases in between. Germline V gene lookup returns CDR1 SGHVS and CDR2 FQNEAQ. The CDR3 DNA reads as TGTGCCAGCAGCTTACGGGCGGGATCTAACTATGGCTACACCTTC. This encodes CASSLRAGSNYGYTF.

The chain couples TRBV2 to TRBJ1-1; possibly TRBD1 for D (6 bases). V lost 4 bases and J lost 7, with 10 bases in between. The germline CDR1 and CDR2 sequences are SNHLY and FYNNEI. The CDR3 covers 12 residues. Written as DNA, the CDR3 is TGTGCCAGCAGTGGGACAGCCTTTGAAGCTTTCTTT. It translates to CASSGTAFEAFF.

This chain uses TRBV18 with TRBJ2-2; TRBD2 agrees at 10 bases. Germline V gene data show CDR1 as KGHSH and CDR2 as LQKENI. The CDR3 length is 18 residues. The V segment lost 2 bases and the J segment 7 bases; nucleotides outside the gene matches: 13. CDR3 bases: TGTGCCAGCTCACCATTTCTAGCGGGAGAGGCTACCCACGGGGAGCTGTTTTTT. It translates to CASSPFLAGEATHGELFF.

The rearrangement joins TRBV6-5 to TRBJ2-3; D gene uncertain. Germline assignment: CDR1 MNHEY and CDR2 SVGAGI. The ends were cut back, 5 bases at V and 4 bases at J, with 13 bases in the middle. The CDR3 sequence is 14 residues long. The CDR3 spells CASSTTIHADTQYF. The CDR3 nucleotides read TGTGCCAGCAGTACCACCATACATGCAGATACGCAGTATTTT.

This clone was observed a few times. The chain has TRBV2 and TRBJ2-6; maybe TRBD2 (6 bases). Germline V gene data show CDR1 as SNHLY and CDR2 as FYNNEI. V dropped 4 bases and J dropped 2 bases, with 6 bases sitting between them. There are 14 residues in the CDR3. The CDR3 DNA sequence: TGTGCCAGCAGTGGCGGGGCTGGGGCCAACGTCCTGACTTTC. As protein: CASSGGAGANVLTF.

The chain combines TRBV25-1 with TRBJ1-4; 8 positions match TRBD1. The CDR3 runs to 15 residues. The trim removed 3 bases at V and 5 bases at J, leaving 5 bases unmatched. Germline-derived CDR1 and CDR2 are MGHDK and SYGVNS. CDR3 nucleotide sequence: TGTGCCAGCAGTGACCAGACAGGGGTCAATGAAAAACTGTTTTTT. It is translated as CASSDQTGVNEKLFF.

The chain joins TRBV5-1 to TRBJ2-1; TRBD2 might be the D (6 bases). This CDR3 is built from 16 residues. Germline CDR1 is SGHRS and CDR2 is YFSETQ. Trimming took 6 bases from V and 4 from J, leaving 20 bases between them. The CDR3 loop reads CASKQNAGLLYNEQFF. In nucleotides, the CDR3 is TGCGCCAGCAAGCAGAACGCGGGACTCCTTTACAATGAGCAGTTCTTC.